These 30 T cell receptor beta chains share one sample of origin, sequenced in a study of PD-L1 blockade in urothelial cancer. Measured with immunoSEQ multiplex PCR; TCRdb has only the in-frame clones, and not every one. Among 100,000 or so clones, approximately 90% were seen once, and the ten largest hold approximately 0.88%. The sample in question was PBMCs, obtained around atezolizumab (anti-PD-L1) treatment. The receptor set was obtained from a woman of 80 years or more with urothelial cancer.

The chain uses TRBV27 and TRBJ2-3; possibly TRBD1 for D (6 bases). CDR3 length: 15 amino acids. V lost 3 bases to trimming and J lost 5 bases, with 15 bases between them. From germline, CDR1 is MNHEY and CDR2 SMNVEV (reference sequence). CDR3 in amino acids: CASSFSGQSIDTQYF. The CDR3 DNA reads TGTGCCAGCAGTTTTTCAGGACAGTCCATAGATACGCAGTATTTT.

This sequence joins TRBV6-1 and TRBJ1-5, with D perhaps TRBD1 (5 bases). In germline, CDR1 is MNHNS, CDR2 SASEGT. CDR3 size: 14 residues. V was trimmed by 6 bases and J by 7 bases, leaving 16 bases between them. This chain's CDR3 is CASRGTLMGQPQHF. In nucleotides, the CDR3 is TGTGCCAGCAGGGGGACTCTTATGGGGCAGCCCCAGCATTTT.

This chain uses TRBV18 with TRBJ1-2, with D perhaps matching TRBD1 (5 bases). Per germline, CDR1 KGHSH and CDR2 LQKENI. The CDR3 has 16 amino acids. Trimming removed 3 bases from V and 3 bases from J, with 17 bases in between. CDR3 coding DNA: TGTGCCAGCTCACCTTTGGGGCCTCCGGGCGACTATGGCTACACCTTC. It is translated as CASSPLGPPGDYGYTF.

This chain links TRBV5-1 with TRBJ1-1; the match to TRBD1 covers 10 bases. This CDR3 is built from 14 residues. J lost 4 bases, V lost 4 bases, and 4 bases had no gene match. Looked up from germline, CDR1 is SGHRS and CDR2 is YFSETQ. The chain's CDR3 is CASSGRTGGTEAFF. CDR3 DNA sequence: TGCGCCAGCAGCGGGAGGACAGGGGGCACTGAAGCTTTCTTT.

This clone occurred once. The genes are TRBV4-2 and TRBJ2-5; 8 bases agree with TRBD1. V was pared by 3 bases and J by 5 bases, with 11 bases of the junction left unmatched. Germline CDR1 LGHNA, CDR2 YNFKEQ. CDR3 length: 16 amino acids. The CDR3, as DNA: TGTGCCAGCAGCCACCTTCCGGGACAGGCGGATGAGACCCAGTACTTC. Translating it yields CASSHLPGQADETQYF.

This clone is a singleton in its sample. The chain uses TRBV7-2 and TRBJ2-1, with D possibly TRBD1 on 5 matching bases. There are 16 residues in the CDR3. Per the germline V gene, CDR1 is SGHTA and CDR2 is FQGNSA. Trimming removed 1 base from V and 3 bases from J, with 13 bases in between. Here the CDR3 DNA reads TGTGCCAGCAGCTTAGGGGGCCCCCTACACTACAATGAGCAGTTCTTC. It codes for CASSLGGPLHYNEQFF.

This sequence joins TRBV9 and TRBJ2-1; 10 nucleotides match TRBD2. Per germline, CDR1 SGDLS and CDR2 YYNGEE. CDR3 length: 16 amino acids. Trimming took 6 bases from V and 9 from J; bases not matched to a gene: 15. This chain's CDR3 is CASTLSELAGAGEQFF. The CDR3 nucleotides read TGTGCCAGCACCCTCTCGGAGCTAGCGGGAGCTGGTGAGCAGTTCTTC.

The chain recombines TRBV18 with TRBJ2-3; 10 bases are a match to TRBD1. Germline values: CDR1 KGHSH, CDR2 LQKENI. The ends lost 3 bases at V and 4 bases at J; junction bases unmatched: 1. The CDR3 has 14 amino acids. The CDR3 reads CASSPGQGADTQYF. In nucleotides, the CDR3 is TGTGCCAGCTCACCCGGACAGGGGGCAGATACGCAGTATTTT.

Here the CDR3 reads CASSLRGPLPEQFF. DNA for the CDR3: TGTGCCAGTAGTCTGCGGGGGCCTCTACCAGAGCAGTTCTTC. The J gene is TRBJ2-1, the V gene TRBV19; tentatively, D is TRBD2 (7 bases). V lost 5 bases and J lost 10, with 18 bases in between. The CDR3 has 14 amino acids. Germline assignment: CDR1 LNHDA and CDR2 SQIVND (reference sequence).

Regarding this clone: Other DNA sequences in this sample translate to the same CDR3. As DNA, the CDR3 is TGTGCCAGCAGTGTAGCGGGAGTCTACGAGCAGTACTTC. It yields the protein CASSVAGVYEQYF. The rearrangement uses TRBV6-1 and TRBJ2-7, with 9 positions matching TRBD2. V was pared by 4 bases and J by 3 bases, with 1 base of the junction left unmatched. The CDR3 spans 13 residues. Germline loops: CDR1 MNHNS, CDR2 SASEGT.

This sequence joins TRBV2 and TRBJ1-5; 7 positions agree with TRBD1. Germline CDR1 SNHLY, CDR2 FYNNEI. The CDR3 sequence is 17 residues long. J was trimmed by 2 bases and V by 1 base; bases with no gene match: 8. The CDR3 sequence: CASSEVRLGGGNQPQHF. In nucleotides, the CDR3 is TGTGCCAGCAGTGAAGTTCGGTTAGGGGGCGGCAATCAGCCCCAGCATTTT.

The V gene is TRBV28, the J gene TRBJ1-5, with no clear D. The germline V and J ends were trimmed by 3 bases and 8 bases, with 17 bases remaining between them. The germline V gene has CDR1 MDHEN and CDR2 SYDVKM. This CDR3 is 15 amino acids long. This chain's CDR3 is CASSLASSYGEPQHF. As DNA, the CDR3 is TGTGCCAGCAGTTTGGCCTCATCCTACGGGGAGCCCCAGCATTTT.

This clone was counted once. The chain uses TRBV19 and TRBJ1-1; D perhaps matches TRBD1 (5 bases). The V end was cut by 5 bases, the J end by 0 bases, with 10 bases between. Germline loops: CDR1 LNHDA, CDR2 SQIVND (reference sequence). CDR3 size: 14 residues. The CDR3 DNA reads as TGTGCCAGTAGTCGGGAGGGGATGAACACTGAAGCTTTCTTT. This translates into CASSREGMNTEAFF.

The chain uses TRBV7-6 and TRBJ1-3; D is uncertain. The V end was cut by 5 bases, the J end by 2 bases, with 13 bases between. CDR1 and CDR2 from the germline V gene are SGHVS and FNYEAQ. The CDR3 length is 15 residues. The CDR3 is CASSLLREAGNTIYF. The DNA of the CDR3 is TGTGCCAGCAGCCTCCTCCGGGAGGCTGGAAACACCATATATTTT.

The CDR3 bases are TGTGCCAGCAGGCTCCCGGGACAGCGCAATGAAAAACTGTTTTTT. It translates to CASRLPGQRNEKLFF. The rearrangement uses TRBV28 and TRBJ1-4, with TRBD1 matching over 7 bases. Germline-derived CDR1 and CDR2 are MDHEN and SYDVKM. This CDR3 is built from 15 residues. After removal of 6 bases from V and 5 bases from J, the junction contained 9 bases not matched to a gene.

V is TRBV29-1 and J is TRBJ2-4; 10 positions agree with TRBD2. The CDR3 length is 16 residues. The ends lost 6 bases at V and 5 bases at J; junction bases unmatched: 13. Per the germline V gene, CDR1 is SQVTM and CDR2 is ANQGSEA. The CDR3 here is CSVIPGVAGGQNIQYF. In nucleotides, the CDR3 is TGCAGCGTGATCCCGGGAGTAGCGGGAGGACAAAACATTCAGTACTTC.

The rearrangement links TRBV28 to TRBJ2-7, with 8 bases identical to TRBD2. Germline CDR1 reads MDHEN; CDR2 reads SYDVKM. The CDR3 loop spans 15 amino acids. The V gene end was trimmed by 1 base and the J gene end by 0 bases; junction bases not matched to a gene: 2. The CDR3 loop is CASSLLGTSSYEQYF. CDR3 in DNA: TGTGCCAGCAGTTTATTGGGGACTAGCTCCTACGAGCAGTACTTC.

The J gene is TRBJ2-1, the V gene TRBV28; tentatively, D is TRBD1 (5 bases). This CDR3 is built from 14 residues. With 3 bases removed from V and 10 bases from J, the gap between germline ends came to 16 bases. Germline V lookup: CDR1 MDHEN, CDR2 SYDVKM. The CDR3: CASSLDSRAGEQFF. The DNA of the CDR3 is TGTGCCAGCAGTTTGGATAGCAGGGCTGGGGAGCAGTTCTTC. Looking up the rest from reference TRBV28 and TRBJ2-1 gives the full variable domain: DVKVTQSSRYLVKRTGEKVFLECVQDMDHENMFWYRQDPGLGLRLIYFSYDVKMKEKGDIPEGYSVSREKKERFSLILESASTNQTSMYLCASSLDSRAGEQFFGPGTRLTVL.

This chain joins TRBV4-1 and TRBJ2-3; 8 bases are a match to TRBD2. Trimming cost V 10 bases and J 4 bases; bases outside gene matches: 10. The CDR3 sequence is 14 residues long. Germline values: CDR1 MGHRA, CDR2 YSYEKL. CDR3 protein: CANLSGSGADTQYF. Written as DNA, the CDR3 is TGCGCCAACTTAAGCGGGAGTGGGGCAGATACGCAGTATTTT.

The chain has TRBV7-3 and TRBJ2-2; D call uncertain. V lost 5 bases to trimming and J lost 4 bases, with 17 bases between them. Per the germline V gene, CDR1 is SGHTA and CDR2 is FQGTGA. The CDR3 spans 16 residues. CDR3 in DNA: TGTGCCAGCAGCACCTCCCTCGGAGTTTCCACCGGGGAGCTGTTTTTT. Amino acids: CASSTSLGVSTGELFF.

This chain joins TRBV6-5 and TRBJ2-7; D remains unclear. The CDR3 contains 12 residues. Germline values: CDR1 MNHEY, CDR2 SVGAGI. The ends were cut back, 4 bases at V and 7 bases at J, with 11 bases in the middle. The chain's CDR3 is CASSSLNLEQYF. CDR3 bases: TGTGCCAGCAGTTCCCTAAACCTAGAGCAGTACTTC.

CDR3 in DNA: TGTGCCAGCACCGCCCTCCCGGGAGCGGTTGGGGAAAAACTGTTTTTT. Translation: CASTALPGAVGEKLFF. V gene TRBV5-5 combines with J gene TRBJ1-4; D unclear. V was pared by 6 bases and J by 8 bases, with 23 bases between. This CDR3 region has 16 residues. Germline values: CDR1 SGHKS, CDR2 YYEKEE (reference sequence).

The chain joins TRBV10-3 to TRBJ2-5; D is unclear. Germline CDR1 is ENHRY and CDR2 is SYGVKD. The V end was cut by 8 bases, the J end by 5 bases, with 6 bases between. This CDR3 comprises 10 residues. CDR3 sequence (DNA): TGTGCCATCGGCCAGGAGACCCAGTACTTC. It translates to CAIGQETQYF.

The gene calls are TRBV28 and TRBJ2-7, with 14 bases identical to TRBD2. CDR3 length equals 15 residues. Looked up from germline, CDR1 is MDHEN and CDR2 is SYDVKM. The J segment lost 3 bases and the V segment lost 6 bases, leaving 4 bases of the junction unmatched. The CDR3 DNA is TGTGCCAGCAGAAAGGGACTAGCGGGAGTCTACGAGCAGTACTTC. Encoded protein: CASRKGLAGVYEQYF.

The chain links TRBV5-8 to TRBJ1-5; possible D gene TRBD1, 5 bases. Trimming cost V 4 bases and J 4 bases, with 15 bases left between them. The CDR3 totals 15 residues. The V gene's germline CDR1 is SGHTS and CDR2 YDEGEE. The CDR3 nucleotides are TGTGCCAGCAGCGGCAGGGTTATTGGTAATCAGCCCCAGCATTTT. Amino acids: CASSGRVIGNQPQHF.

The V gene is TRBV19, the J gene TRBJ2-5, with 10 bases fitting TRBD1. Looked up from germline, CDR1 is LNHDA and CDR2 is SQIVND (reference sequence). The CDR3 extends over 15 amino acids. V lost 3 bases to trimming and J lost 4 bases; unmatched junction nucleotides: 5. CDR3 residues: CASSIGTGVLETQYF. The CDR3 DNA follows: TGTGCCAGTAGTATCGGGACAGGGGTCCTAGAGACCCAGTACTTC.

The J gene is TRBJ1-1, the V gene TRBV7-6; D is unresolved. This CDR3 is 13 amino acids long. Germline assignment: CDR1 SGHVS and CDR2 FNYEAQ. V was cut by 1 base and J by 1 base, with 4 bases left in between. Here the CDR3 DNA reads TGTGCCAGCAGCTTAGGGCAGAACACTGAAGCTTTCTTT. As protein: CASSLGQNTEAFF.

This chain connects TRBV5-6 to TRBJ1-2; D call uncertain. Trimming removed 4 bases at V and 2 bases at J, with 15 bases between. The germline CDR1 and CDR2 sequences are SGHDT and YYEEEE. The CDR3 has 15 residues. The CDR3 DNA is TGTGCCAGCAGCCCACTCAACCGCCCGAACTATGGCTACACCTTC. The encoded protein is CASSPLNRPNYGYTF.

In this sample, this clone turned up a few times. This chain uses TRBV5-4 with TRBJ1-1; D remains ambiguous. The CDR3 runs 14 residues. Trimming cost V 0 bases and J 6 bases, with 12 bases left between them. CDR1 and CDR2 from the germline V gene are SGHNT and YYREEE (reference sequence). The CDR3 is CASSLEGGEAEAFF. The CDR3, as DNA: TGTGCCAGCAGCTTGGAGGGAGGAGAGGCTGAAGCTTTCTTT.

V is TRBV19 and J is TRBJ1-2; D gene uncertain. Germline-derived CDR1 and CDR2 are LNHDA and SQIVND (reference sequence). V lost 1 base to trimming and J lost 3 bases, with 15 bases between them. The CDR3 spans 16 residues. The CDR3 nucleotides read TGTGCCAGTAGTATAGGCCGCGGGATCCGAGACTATGGCTACACCTTC. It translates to CASSIGRGIRDYGYTF.